This T cell receptor beta chain was retrieved from a study of blood T cells in healthy people across ages. Overall study results and limits: It was not possible, with unsorted PBMCs, to conclusively compare naive and antigen-experienced cells.

The sample providers were healthy Caucasian people from Russia, aged about 6 to 90. Every sample yielded at least 6.5 million isolated PBMCs. Through a sample-barcoded 5' primer and a J-beta primer mix, a second PCR was run for roughly 6 to 11 cycles. MiXCR was run by TCRdb on the 5' RACE reads, yielding one entry per CDR3 protein. The sample yields around 1,000,000 distinct CDR3 sequences, roughly 24% seen once. This clonotype was seen only a few times. Its specificity is not known. Germline is not matched at one junction end, which may reflect a read error. Germline lookup yields CDR1 MNHNY and CDR2 SVGAGI (reference sequence). The CDR3 loop spans 15 amino acids. A further study also used this sample, focusing on T cells of mothers and their children.

This chain joins TRBV6-6 and TRBJ1-4, with D uncertain. The TCR was taken from a girl aged 2-9 years in good health. Sequenced sample: blood. The CDR3 bases are TGTGCCAGCAATTACTTTGCGACCATTAATGAAAAACTGTTTTTT. It codes for CASNYFATINEKLFF.